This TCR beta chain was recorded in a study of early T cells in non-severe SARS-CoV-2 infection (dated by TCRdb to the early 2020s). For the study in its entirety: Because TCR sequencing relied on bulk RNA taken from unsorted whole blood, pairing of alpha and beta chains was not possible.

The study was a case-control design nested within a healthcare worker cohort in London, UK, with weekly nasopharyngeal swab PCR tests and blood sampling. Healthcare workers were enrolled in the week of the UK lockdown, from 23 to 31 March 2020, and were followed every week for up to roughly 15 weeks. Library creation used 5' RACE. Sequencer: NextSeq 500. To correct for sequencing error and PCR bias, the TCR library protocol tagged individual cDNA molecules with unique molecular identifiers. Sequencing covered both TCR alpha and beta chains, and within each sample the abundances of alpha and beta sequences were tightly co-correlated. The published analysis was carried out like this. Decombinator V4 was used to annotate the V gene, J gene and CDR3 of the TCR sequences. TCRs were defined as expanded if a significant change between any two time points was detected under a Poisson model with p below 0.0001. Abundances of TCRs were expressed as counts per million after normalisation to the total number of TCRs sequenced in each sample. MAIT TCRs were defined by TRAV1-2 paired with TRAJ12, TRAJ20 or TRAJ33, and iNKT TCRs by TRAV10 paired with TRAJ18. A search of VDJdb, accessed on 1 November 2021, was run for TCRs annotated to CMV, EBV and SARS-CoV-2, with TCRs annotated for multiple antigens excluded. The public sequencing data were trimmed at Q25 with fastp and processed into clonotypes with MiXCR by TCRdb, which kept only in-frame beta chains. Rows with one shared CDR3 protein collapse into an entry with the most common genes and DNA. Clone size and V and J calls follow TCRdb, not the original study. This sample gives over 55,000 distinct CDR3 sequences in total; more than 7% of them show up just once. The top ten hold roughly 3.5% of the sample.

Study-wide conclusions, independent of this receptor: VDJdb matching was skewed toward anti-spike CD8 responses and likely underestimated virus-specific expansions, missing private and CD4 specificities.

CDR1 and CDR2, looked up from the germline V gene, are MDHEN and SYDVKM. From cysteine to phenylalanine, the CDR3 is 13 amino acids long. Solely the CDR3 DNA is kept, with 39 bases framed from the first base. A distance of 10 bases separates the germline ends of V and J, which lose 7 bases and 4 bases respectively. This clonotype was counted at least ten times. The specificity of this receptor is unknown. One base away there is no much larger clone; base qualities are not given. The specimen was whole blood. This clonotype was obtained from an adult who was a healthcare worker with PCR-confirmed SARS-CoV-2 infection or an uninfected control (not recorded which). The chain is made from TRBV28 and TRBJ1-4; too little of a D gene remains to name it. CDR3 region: CASTEQFNEKLFF. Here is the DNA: TGTGCCAGCACCGAACAATTTAATGAAAAACTGTTTTTT.